The rows below give T cell receptor beta chains drawn from one sample of a study of cytomegalovirus exposure and HLA in healthy donors. Measured with immunoSEQ multiplex PCR; TCRdb has only the in-frame clones, and not every one. The table shows around 130,000 clones, with approximately 80% occurring only once. Source material: PBMCs. The receptors were sampled from a man younger than 35 in good health and CMV-seronegative. The CDR3 runs from the conserved cysteine through the conserved F or W. Fields, in order: J gene, V gene, clone size, D gene, CDR3 protein, CDR3 DNA. D genes are given only for firm matches. Size is stated for part of the rows, as once, few or many counts, or as a class when the clone is expanded.

TRBJ1-3 TRBV5-4 - - CASSRPADGRENTIYF TGTGCCAGCAGCCGCCCGGCGGATGGACGGGAAAACACCATATATTTT
TRBJ2-5 TRBV5-5 - - CASSLDLSTQETQYF TGTGCCAGCAGCTTGGACTTGTCAACCCAAGAGACCCAGTACTTC
TRBJ2-2 TRBV30 - TRBD1 CAWSVRGGLGTGELFF TGTGCCTGGAGTGTACGAGGGGGCCTAGGCACCGGGGAGCTGTTTTTT
TRBJ2-2 TRBV5-1 - TRBD1 CASSPDRANTGELFF TGCGCCAGCAGCCCGGACAGGGCGAACACCGGGGAGCTGTTTTTT
TRBJ1-2 TRBV5-1 - TRBD1 CASSLDRANYGYTF TGCGCCAGCAGCCTCGACAGGGCCAACTATGGCTACACCTTC
TRBJ1-2 TRBV10-2 - - CASSITGSYDYTF TGCGCCAGCAGTATTACAGGGAGTTATGACTACACCTTC
TRBJ1-6 TRBV27 few - CASSWGGRVGGSPLHF TGTGCCAGCAGTTGGGGAGGCAGGGTGGGAGGTTCACCCCTCCACTTT
TRBJ1-1 TRBV2 - - CASSGDTGTEAFF TGTGCCAGCAGCGGGGACACGGGGACTGAAGCTTTCTTT
TRBJ2-7 TRBV7-2 - TRBD2 CASTYSGGAYYEQYF TGTGCCAGCACCTATAGCGGGGGGGCCTACTACGAGCAGTACTTC
TRBJ2-1 TRBV30 - - CAWRDSLAYNEQFF TGTGCCTGGAGGGACTCCCTGGCCTACAATGAGCAGTTCTTC
TRBJ2-7 TRBV2 - - CASSERTYSYEQYF TGTGCCAGCAGTGAACGGACTTACTCCTACGAGCAGTACTTC
TRBJ1-1 TRBV11-2 few - CASSDSGLLNTEAFF TGTGCCAGCAGCGACTCGGGACTCTTGAACACTGAAGCTTTCTTT
TRBJ1-1 TRBV15 - - CATSRPSGGEAFF TGTGCCACCAGCAGACCCAGCGGGGGAGAAGCTTTCTTT